Listed below are T cell receptor beta chains from one sample, sequenced in a study of neoadjuvant anti-PD-1 for oral cavity cancer. Clones were sequenced by immunoSEQ multiplex PCR, and TCRdb holds only the in-frame ones, with some missing. This sample has several thousand clones; 55% to 75% occur once, and the top ten carry about 3%. Material: PBMCs, obtained before nivolumab (anti-PD-1) treatment. The receptors shown here come from a person aged 40 to 85 with oral cavity squamous cell carcinoma. The CDR3 runs from the conserved cysteine through the conserved F or W. The D gene is left open where the match is weak. Expanded clones are given a class, and other clones once, few, many or no size at all.

clone size	V gene	D gene	J gene	CDR3 DNA	CDR3 protein
NA	TRBV7-8	NA	TRBJ1-6	TGTGCCAGCAGCTTACCAGAGGGGGGGAGGGGTTCACCCCTCCACTTT	CASSLPEGGRGSPLHF
NA	TRBV28	TRBD1	TRBJ2-3	TGTGCCAGCAGATCCAGGGGGCGCGCAGATACGCAGTATTTT	CASRSRGRADTQYF
NA	TRBV9	NA	TRBJ1-1	TGTGCCAGCAGCGCCGACAAGCACACTGAAGCTTTCTTT	CASSADKHTEAFF
once	TRBV6-6	NA	TRBJ1-4	TGTGCCAGCGGACCCCCGGCAGGGAAAGAGGAAAAACTGTTTTTT	CASGPPAGKEEKLFF
NA	TRBV6-5	NA	TRBJ1-1	TGTGCCAGCAGTTATTGGGGCACTGAAGCTTTCTTT	CASSYWGTEAFF
NA	TRBV18	TRBD1	TRBJ1-4	TGTGCCAGCTCACCACCAAACAGGGGGGGTGAAAAACTGTTTTTT	CASSPPNRGGEKLFF
NA	TRBV5-6	NA	TRBJ2-2	TGTGCCAGCAGCTCCCTGCCCGGGGAGCTGTTTTTT	CASSSLPGELFF
NA	TRBV2	TRBD2	TRBJ2-1	TGTGCCAGCGGCCGGAGCGGGGGGTCCTACAATGAGCAGTTCTTC	CASGRSGGSYNEQFF
NA	TRBV11-2	NA	TRBJ2-2	TGTGCCAGCAGTCCGGGTGCGAACACCGGGGAGCTGTTTTTT	CASSPGANTGELFF
NA	TRBV7-7	TRBD1	TRBJ1-1	TGTGCCAGCAGCCCAATTGGGGGGACAGTGAACACTGAAGCTTTCTTT	CASSPIGGTVNTEAFF
NA	TRBV10-3	TRBD1	TRBJ1-6	TGTGCCAGCCGGACAGGGAGGAATTCACCCCTCCACTTT	CASRTGRNSPLHF
few	TRBV5-4	TRBD2	TRBJ2-7	TGTGCCAGCAGCCAAGGGCCGGGACGGGGGGGCGGTTCCTACGAGCAGTACTTC	CASSQGPGRGGGSYEQYF
NA	TRBV6-5	TRBD1	TRBJ1-1	TGTGCCAGCAGTTCCCAGGGGGCCGGAGCTTTCTTT	CASSSQGAGAFF
few	TRBV2	NA	TRBJ1-5	TGTGCCAGCAGACCGGGACTGAATAATCAGCCCCAGCATTTT	CASRPGLNNQPQHF
NA	TRBV18	NA	TRBJ1-6	TGTGCCAGCTCCAAACAGGGCCAAGTGGATTCACCCCTCCACTTT	CASSKQGQVDSPLHF
NA	TRBV29-1	NA	TRBJ2-7	TGCAGCGTTTCGTCTCAGAGCTCCTACGAGCAGTACTTC	CSVSSQSSYEQYF
NA	TRBV7-2	TRBD1	TRBJ1-1	TGTGCCAGCAGCTTAGAAGGGACAGCGAACACTGAAGCTTTCTTT	CASSLEGTANTEAFF
NA	TRBV5-4	NA	TRBJ1-6	TGTGCCAGCAGCTTTAGGGACAATAATTCACCCCTCCACTTT	CASSFRDNNSPLHF
NA	TRBV28	NA	TRBJ2-5	TGTGCCAGCAGTTTCACAGGACGCACGACGCCCCAGTACTTC	CASSFTGRTTPQYF
NA	TRBV7-2	NA	TRBJ2-3	TGTGCCAGCAGCACTACACAGGTGTATACGCAGTATTTT	CASSTTQVYTQYF
NA	TRBV25-1	NA	TRBJ1-2	TGTGCCAGCAGTGTTGCGGGAACCAGTTCCTATGGCTACACCTTC	CASSVAGTSSYGYTF
NA	TRBV6-1	NA	TRBJ1-1	TGTGCCAGCAGTGAAGGTATTCCGGCGCAGACTGAAGCTTTCTTT	CASSEGIPAQTEAFF
NA	TRBV18	TRBD2	TRBJ2-1	TGTGCCAGCTCACAGGGACTAGCGGGGACCTACAATGAGCAGTTCTTC	CASSQGLAGTYNEQFF
NA	TRBV19	TRBD1	TRBJ2-3	TGTGCCAGTAGTATACCCCGCGACAGGGAAGGGACAGATACGCAGTATTTT	CASSIPRDREGTDTQYF
NA	TRBV4-3	NA	TRBJ1-5	TGCGCCCGCAATCAGCCCCAGCATTTT	CARNQPQHF
NA	TRBV10-3	TRBD1	TRBJ2-6	TGTGCCATCAGTGAAGAGGGACAGGGGGTATCTGGGGCCAACGTCCTGACTTTC	CAISEEGQGVSGANVLTF
NA	TRBV4-3	NA	TRBJ2-1	TGCGCCAGCAGCCAAGAGCCCCCCTCCAGCTCCTACAATGAGCAGTTCTTC	CASSQEPPSSSYNEQFF
NA	TRBV10-3	NA	TRBJ2-3	TGTGCCATCAGTGAGTCCCCATCCGGGGGTTCCGCAGATACGCAGTATTTT	CAISESPSGGSADTQYF
NA	TRBV7-6	NA	TRBJ1-5	TGTGCCAGCAGCTTAGAAGGTGTTCGAGGGCAGCCCCAGCATTTT	CASSLEGVRGQPQHF
once	TRBV25-1	NA	TRBJ1-1	TGTGCCAGCAGTCCTCTCCGGGGCGGGGCGGCTTTCTTT	CASSPLRGGAAFF
NA	TRBV12-5	TRBD1	TRBJ1-1	TGTGCTAGTGGTTTGGTACAGGGGGGGCTGGACACTGAAGCTTTCTTT	CASGLVQGGLDTEAFF
NA	TRBV4-1	NA	TRBJ2-7	TGCGCCAGCAGCCAAGTGAGTTCGGGGGCGGGCGAGCAGTACTTC	CASSQVSSGAGEQYF
NA	TRBV4-1	NA	TRBJ1-1	TGCGCCAGCAGCCAACAGGGGTGGACTGAAGCTTTCTTT	CASSQQGWTEAFF
once	TRBV19	TRBD1	TRBJ1-5	TGTGCCAGTAAGGAACAGGGGGCGGGTCAGCCCCAGCATTTT	CASKEQGAGQPQHF
NA	TRBV2	NA	TRBJ1-5	TGTGCCAGCAGTGTGGGTAGGATCCCGTCTCAGCCCCAGCATTTT	CASSVGRIPSQPQHF
NA	TRBV10-3	TRBD1	TRBJ2-1	TGTGCCATCAGTGACGGTGGACAGGGTGTAGATGAGCAGTTCTTC	CAISDGGQGVDEQFF
NA	TRBV10-3	NA	TRBJ2-7	TGTGCCATCAGTGAAGGGCCAGGGTCCTACGAGCAGTACTTC	CAISEGPGSYEQYF
NA	TRBV5-5	TRBD1	TRBJ1-2	TGTGCCAGCAGCGTGACGCCAGGGGGACGAAGCAACTATGGCTACACCTTC	CASSVTPGGRSNYGYTF
NA	TRBV6-1	NA	TRBJ1-5	TGTGCCAGTTACCATGGACAGATCAATCAGCCCCAGCATTTT	CASYHGQINQPQHF
NA	TRBV7-9	NA	TRBJ2-7	TGTGCCAGCAGCTTGCCCCGCTCCGGGAAGGCCTACGAGCAGTACTTC	CASSLPRSGKAYEQYF
NA	TRBV5-1	NA	TRBJ2-3	TGCGCCAGCACGGGACAAAGCACAGATACGCAGTATTTT	CASTGQSTDTQYF
NA	TRBV5-6	NA	TRBJ2-7	TGTGCCAGCAGCCTTATAAGCCCAGGACAGACCTACGAGCAGTACTTC	CASSLISPGQTYEQYF
NA	TRBV10-3	NA	TRBJ1-1	TGTGCCATCAGTGACCCCGATGGGGCAGGTTTGAACACTGAAGCTTTCTTT	CAISDPDGAGLNTEAFF
NA	TRBV6-1	NA	TRBJ1-6	TGTGCCAGCAGCTACAGGAAGGGCTCACCCCTCCACTTT	CASSYRKGSPLHF
NA	TRBV6-1	NA	TRBJ1-5	TGTGCCAGCAGGTTAGGGTGGAGGGGCAATCAGCCCCAGCATTTT	CASRLGWRGNQPQHF
NA	TRBV7-2	NA	TRBJ1-3	TGTGCCAGCAGCTTACGGTCAGGGGAAGGGAGCACCATATATTTT	CASSLRSGEGSTIYF
NA	TRBV7-9	TRBD2	TRBJ2-3	TGTGCCAGCAGCTTCGGACTAGCGGGGACCACAGATACGCAGTATTTT	CASSFGLAGTTDTQYF
NA	TRBV9	TRBD1	TRBJ1-6	TGTGCCAGCAGCTTCGGACAGGGTGGGTCACCCCTCCACTTT	CASSFGQGGSPLHF
once	TRBV2	NA	TRBJ1-5	TGTGCCAGCAAGCGGGCAGGGGAGGATCAGCCCCAGCATTTT	CASKRAGEDQPQHF
NA	TRBV29-1	NA	TRBJ1-2	TGCAGCGTCGGTATTGTGGGAGGAGGGTATGGCTACACCTTC	CSVGIVGGGYGYTF
NA	TRBV7-9	NA	TRBJ1-6	TGTGCCAGCAGTACTACCTATAGGGCAATGGATAATTCACCCCTCCACTTT	CASSTTYRAMDNSPLHF
NA	TRBV4-1	TRBD1	TRBJ2-7	TGCGCCAGCAGCCAAGATCTATGGGGTTCCACAGGGGGTTACCACGAGCAGTACTTC	CASSQDLWGSTGGYHEQYF
NA	TRBV4-3	NA	TRBJ2-7	TGCGCCAGCAGCCAAGATCTGGGGACACGAGAGTACGAGCAGTACTTC	CASSQDLGTREYEQYF
NA	TRBV6-5	NA	TRBJ1-2	TGTGCCAGCAGTTACGGACGAGGGGTTGTCTACACCTTC	CASSYGRGVVYTF